This TCR beta chain appears in the sequencing data of a study of T cell repertoires in cytomegalovirus infection (dated by TCRdb to about 2019). For the wider study: Recently identified HLA-C-restricted CMV epitopes, whose presentation resists viral immunomodulation, were targeted by peptide stimulations together with well-studied HLA-B-restricted epitopes. The HLA type of each donor mattered for the analysis, because public TCR beta signatures pointed to carriage of CMV infection along with the matching HLA type.

A remark on this clonotype: The specificity of this receptor is unknown. No base quality information exists; no much larger clone differs at one position.

The label giving this sample's treatment or condition can be read as: in vitro stimulation with specific CMV peptide epitopes to enrich CMV-specific T cells. Sequencing instrument: Illumina HiSeq 1500. Through fastp at Q25 and MiXCR, TCRdb rebuilt clones from the public reads, retaining in-frame beta chains. Identical CDR3 proteins give one entry, which carries the most common genes and DNA. The sample table holds 450,000 to 650,000 distinct CDR3 sequences, of which 40% were seen once. Of the sample, around 46% is held by the ten largest clones. Broad study findings and their caveats: Cumulative frequency of public TCR beta family members discriminated carriers of CMV infection plus the relevant HLA type in this cohort and an independent roughly 330-donor cohort. The ex vivo response was dominated by HLA-C-restricted CMV-specific TCR beta clonotypes, which also provided the single most frequent clonotype in two of eight donors.

Via the germline V gene, CDR1 is SGHVS and CDR2 FQNEAQ. The CDR3 holds 13 amino acids from the cysteine to the phenylalanine. Here the CDR3 DNA is all that survives: 39 bases in frame from base 1. V loses 2 bases, J loses 7 bases, and the germline ends lie 12 bases apart. The TCR originated in a human donor in good health (CMV status not recorded). Some clones in this sample may be carry-over from other donors' samples. The chain employs TRBV7-8 and TRBJ2-7; TRBD2 is a weak D gene call, 5 bases matching. The specimen was cultured PBMCs, collected from culture after CMV antigen stimulation. The CDR3 region has the sequence CASSLRGRGEQYF. The nucleotide sequence is TGTGCCAGCAGCTTAAGAGGCCGCGGGGAGCAGTACTTC.